Below, 8 T cell receptor beta chains from the same sample are listed, as sequenced in a study of metastatic and nonmetastatic thyroid tumors. Using MiXCR, TCRdb reanalyzed the PCR reads. The repertoire consists of under 35,000 clones, with roughly 36% occurring once and the leading ten covering under 25%. No treatment of any kind had been given to any patient before thyroid surgery. The sample consisted of tumor tissue. Receptor source: a female donor with papillary thyroid cancer or a benign thyroid nodule (not recorded which). Some clones in this sample may be carry-over from other donors' samples.

This clone came up a few times. Here the CDR3 reads CSATSRGLAGTSFF. The DNA for the CDR3 is TGCAGTGCTACTTCTCGGGGACTAGCGGGAACGTCGTTCTTC. V and J are TRBV20-1 and TRBJ2-1, with 13 nucleotides matching TRBD2. Germline values: CDR1 DFQATT, CDR2 SNEGSKA (reference sequence). The CDR3 totals 14 residues. The V and J ends lost 4 bases and 15 bases, in that order; junction bases with no gene match: 12.

J is TRBJ1-2 and V is TRBV3-1; 8 nucleotides line up with TRBD1. The V segment lost 0 bases and the J segment 4 bases; nucleotides outside the gene matches: 10. Germline lookup yields CDR1 LGHDT and CDR2 YNNKEL (reference sequence). The CDR3 is 17 residues long. The chain's CDR3 is CASSQDYGQGPLYGYTF. DNA of the CDR3: TGTGCCAGCAGCCAAGACTACGGACAGGGTCCTCTCTATGGCTACACCTTC.

The rearrangement uses TRBV20-1 and TRBJ1-1; a possible D gene is TRBD1 (6 bases). With 0 bases removed from V and 3 bases from J, the gap between germline ends came to 14 bases. The CDR3 has 15 amino acids. The germline V gene encodes CDR1 DFQATT and CDR2 SNEGSKA (reference sequence). The CDR3 nucleotides are TGCAGTGCTAGAGATCGTGAGACAGGAGACACTGAAGCTTTCTTT. It specifies CSARDRETGDTEAFF.

The genes are TRBV30 and TRBJ1-3; possible D gene TRBD1, 6 bases. V lost 5 bases to trimming and J lost 7 bases, with 9 bases between them. CDR1 and CDR2 (germline): GTSNPN, SVGIG (reference sequence). The CDR3 length is 11 residues. CDR3 region: CAWAQGNTIYF. CDR3 in DNA: TGTGCCTGGGCACAGGGTAACACCATATATTTT. Together with reference TRBV30 and TRBJ1-3, the CDR3 gives the full variable domain: SQTIHQWPATLVQPVGSPLSLECTVEGTSNPNLYWYRQAAGRGLQLLFYSVGIGQISSEVPQNLSASRPQDRQFILSSKKLLLSDSGFYLCAWAQGNTIYFGEGSWLTVV.

The V gene is TRBV30, the J gene TRBJ1-2; D is uncertain. Germline V lookup: CDR1 GTSNPN, CDR2 SVGIG (reference sequence). The CDR3 runs to 15 residues. V gave up 1 base and J gave up 2 bases, with 14 bases separating them. This CDR3 reads CAWSGDPRPNYGYTF. The DNA of the CDR3 is TGTGCCTGGAGTGGCGACCCTAGGCCAAACTATGGCTACACCTTC.

The chain has TRBV5-8 and TRBJ1-2, with D possibly TRBD1 on 5 matching bases. The ends were cut back, 3 bases at V and 1 base at J, with 10 bases in the middle. From germline, CDR1 is SGHTS and CDR2 YDEGEE. The CDR3 spans 14 residues. CDR3 sequence (DNA): TGTGCCAGCAGCTGGCGGCAGGGTAACTATGGCTACACCTTC. As protein: CASSWRQGNYGYTF.

The rearrangement joins TRBV19 to TRBJ2-3, with 9 bases aligning to TRBD1. Germline V CDR1 and CDR2: LNHDA, SQIVND (reference sequence). V lost 5 bases, J lost 4 bases, and 10 bases stayed unmatched. The CDR3 runs to 16 residues. CDR3 nucleotides: TGTGCCAGTAGTGTACGTACAGGGGGCGGTGCAGATACGCAGTATTTT. Protein product: CASSVRTGGGADTQYF.

The genes are TRBV5-1 and TRBJ2-3, with TRBD2 matching 9 bases. The germline gives CDR1 SGHRS, CDR2 YFSETQ. V lost 4 bases and J lost 3; bases outside the gene matches: 9. The CDR3 covers 16 residues. The CDR3 here is CASSERLAEETDTQYF. CDR3 nucleotide sequence: TGCGCCAGCAGCGAAAGACTAGCGGAGGAAACAGATACGCAGTATTTT.